This T cell receptor beta chain was found in a study of blood T cell repertoires in COVID-19. Profiled with immunoSEQ multiplex PCR; TCRdb holds only in-frame clones, not every one. The data hold about 68,000 clones, with roughly nine tenths observed a single time. V shed 3 bases and J shed 6 bases, with 17 bases lying between them. There are 15 residues in the CDR3. Germline lookup yields CDR1 SNHLY and CDR2 FYNNEI. This sequence joins TRBV2 and TRBJ2-5; maybe TRBD2 (5 bases). The sequence derives from a middle-aged man with active COVID-19. The sample was peripheral blood. The CDR3 nucleotides are TGTGCCAGCAGTGACAATCGGGTGGTCGGGAAGACCCAGTACTTC. It translates to CASSDNRVVGKTQYF.